This T cell receptor beta chain is drawn from a study of blood T cells in healthy people across ages. Alongside a J-beta primer mix, a sample-barcoded 5' primer served in a second PCR lasting about 7 to 11 cycles. TCRdb called the 5' RACE reads again in MiXCR, with one record for every CDR3 protein. The table includes some 1.6 million distinct CDR3 sequences, roughly a third detected once. Germline assignment: CDR1 DFQATT and CDR2 SNEGSKA (reference sequence). V dropped 6 bases and J dropped 3; count of bases not matched to a gene: 10. The CDR3 contains 15 residues. Sample donors were healthy Caucasian individuals that came from Russia, aged 6 to 90.

The chain uses TRBV20-1 and TRBJ2-1; 8 nucleotides agree with TRBD2. Material: blood. This clonotype was obtained from a woman in her thirties in good health. The DNA of the CDR3 is TGCAGTGCAAAGCAGCTAGCGGGTATCTACAATGAGCAGTTCTTC. The encoded protein is CSAKQLAGIYNEQFF.